The 12 T cell receptor beta chains presented below share a single source sample, sequenced in a study of blood T cell repertoires in COVID-19. Sequencing was performed with immunoSEQ multiplex PCR; in TCRdb, only in-frame clones are kept and a portion is missing. The table records some 300,000 clones, roughly 89% of them present only once. The sequencing sample was made of PBMCs or T cells enriched from blood (not recorded which). These receptors originate from a woman between 45 and 60 years old who had been exposed to COVID-19.

In this sample, this clone turned up a few times. The chain links TRBV4-1 to TRBJ2-1; 9 bases match TRBD1. The germline V gene encodes CDR1 MGHRA and CDR2 YSYEKL. The V gene end was trimmed by 5 bases and the J gene end by 9 bases; junction bases not matched to a gene: 11. The CDR3 totals 15 residues. The CDR3 spells CASSLRGQGFAEQFF. The CDR3 coding sequence is TGCGCCAGCAGCTTGCGGGGACAGGGCTTCGCTGAGCAGTTCTTC.

The rearrangement links TRBV5-1 to TRBJ1-4; D possibly corresponds to TRBD1 (5 bases). CDR3 length: 14 residues. Trimming pared 0 bases from V and 11 bases from J, leaving 14 bases between. The germline gives CDR1 SGHRS, CDR2 YFSETQ. As DNA, the CDR3 is TGCGCCAGCAGCTTGGGTACAGGAGAGTGGAAACTGTTTTTT. This gives the protein CASSLGTGEWKLFF.

Only a few counts were recorded for this clone. The chain employs TRBV19 and TRBJ1-2, with TRBD1 identical over 7 bases. The V gene end was trimmed by 7 bases and the J gene end by 3 bases; junction bases not matched to a gene: 5. Germline CDR1 is LNHDA and CDR2 is SQIVND (reference sequence). The length of the CDR3 is 13 residues. CDR3 amino acids: CASTPGTDYGYTF. CDR3 DNA: TGTGCCAGTACCCCCGGGACAGACTATGGCTACACCTTC.

The CDR3 bases are TGCGCCAGCAGCTTGGGTGGGAGCGAGTCTGGAAACACCATATATTTT. Encoded protein: CASSLGGSESGNTIYF. J is TRBJ1-3 and V is TRBV5-1, with D hard to call. The ends were cut back, 0 bases at V and 1 base at J, with 11 bases in the middle. The CDR3 is made up of 16 amino acids. Per the germline V gene, CDR1 is SGHRS and CDR2 is YFSETQ.

This clone has a single count. J is TRBJ1-3 and V is TRBV15, with 7 bases that match TRBD1. Per germline, CDR1 LNHNV and CDR2 YYDKDF (reference sequence). The CDR3 sequence is 16 residues long. V lost 1 base, J lost 3 bases, and 6 bases stayed unmatched. The CDR3 DNA reads as TGTGCCACCAGCAGAGGGGACAGTTCCTATGGAAACACCATATATTTT. Protein sequence: CATSRGDSSYGNTIYF.

The V call is TRBV4-2, the J call TRBJ1-6, with 9 bases identical to TRBD1. Germline values: CDR1 LGHNA, CDR2 YNFKEQ. The CDR3 sequence is 17 residues long. Trimming removed 2 bases from V and 7 bases from J; junction bases left unmatched: 9. CDR3 DNA sequence: TGTGCCAGCAGCCAAAGCCGGGACAGGGTTGTAAATTCACCCCTCCACTTT. This sequence encodes CASSQSRDRVVNSPLHF.

The genes are TRBV4-2 and TRBJ1-5, with TRBD1 as a possible D gene (5 bases). There are 15 residues in the CDR3. CDR1 is LGHNA and CDR2 is YNFKEQ in the germline V gene. Trimming took off 0 bases at V and 7 bases at J, with 13 bases between the two ends. CDR3 in DNA: TGTGCCAGCAGCCAAGATATAGGGGCGGGACAGCCCCAGCATTTT. Its protein product is CASSQDIGAGQPQHF.

This chain joins TRBV24-1 and TRBJ1-2; 9 positions agree with TRBD1. V trimming: 4 bases; J trimming: 7 bases; junction bases outside the gene matches: 6. This CDR3 has 14 residues. Germline V gives CDR1 KGHDR, CDR2 SFDVKD. CDR3 protein: CATSETGQGGGYTF. For the CDR3, the DNA is TGTGCCACCAGTGAAACGGGACAGGGTGGTGGCTACACCTTC.

V gene TRBV7-2 combines with J gene TRBJ1-3; 10 bases fit TRBD1. Trimming at V came to 3 bases and at J to 4 bases, leaving 9 bases not matched to a gene. Germline lookup yields CDR1 SGHTA and CDR2 FQGNSA. The CDR3 totals 17 residues. CDR3 DNA: TGTGCCAGCAGCTTTCGGGCCGGGACAGGGGAAGGAAACACCATATATTTT. Its protein product is CASSFRAGTGEGNTIYF.

The V and J genes are TRBV7-6 and TRBJ2-6, with D perhaps matching TRBD2 (5 bases). The CDR3 extends over 16 amino acids. Trimming pared 5 bases from V and 4 bases from J, leaving 15 bases between. Germline loops: CDR1 SGHVS, CDR2 FNYEAQ. The CDR3 DNA is TGTGCCAGCAGCGCCTGGACTGAGGCAGGGGCCAACGTCCTGACTTTC. It translates to CASSAWTEAGANVLTF.

This clone has a handful of counts. The rearrangement uses TRBV2 and TRBJ2-5, with D unclear. Germline loops: CDR1 SNHLY, CDR2 FYNNEI. V dropped 4 bases and J dropped 5 bases, with 8 bases sitting between them. The CDR3 totals 12 residues. This CDR3 is CASSVTEETQYF. Here the CDR3 DNA reads TGTGCCAGCAGTGTAACTGAGGAGACCCAGTACTTC.

The rearrangement joins TRBV2 to TRBJ2-7, with D possibly being TRBD1 (6 bases). V lost 6 bases and J 0 bases, leaving 9 bases between the germline ends. The CDR3 extends over 13 amino acids. Per germline, CDR1 SNHLY and CDR2 FYNNEI. The CDR3: CASSMDSSYEQYF. The CDR3 bases are TGTGCCAGCAGCATGGACAGCTCCTACGAGCAGTACTTC.